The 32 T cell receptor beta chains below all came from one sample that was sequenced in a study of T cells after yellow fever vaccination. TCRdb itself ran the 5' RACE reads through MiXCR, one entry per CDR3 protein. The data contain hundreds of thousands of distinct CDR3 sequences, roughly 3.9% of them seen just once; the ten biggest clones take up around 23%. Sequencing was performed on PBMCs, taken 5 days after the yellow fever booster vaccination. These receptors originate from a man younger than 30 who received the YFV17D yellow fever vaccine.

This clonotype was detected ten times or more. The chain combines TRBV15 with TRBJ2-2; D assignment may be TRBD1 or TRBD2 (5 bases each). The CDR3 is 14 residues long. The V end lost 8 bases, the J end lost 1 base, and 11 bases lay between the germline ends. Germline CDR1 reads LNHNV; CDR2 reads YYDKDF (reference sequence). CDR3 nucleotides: TGTGCCACCGGTGGGGGTTGGAACACCGGGGAGCTGTTTTTT. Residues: CATGGGWNTGELFF.

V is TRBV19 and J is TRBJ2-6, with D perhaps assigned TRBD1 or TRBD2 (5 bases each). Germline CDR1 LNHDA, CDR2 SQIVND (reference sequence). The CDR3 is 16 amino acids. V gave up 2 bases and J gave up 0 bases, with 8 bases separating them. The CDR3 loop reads CASSIRGVSGANVLTF. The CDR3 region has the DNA TGTGCCAGTAGTATAAGAGGGGTCTCTGGGGCCAACGTCCTGACTTTC.

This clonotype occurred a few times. The CDR3 DNA reads as TGCGCCAGCAGCTTAGATGCAGCCTCCTACGAGCAGTACTTC. It translates to CASSLDAASYEQYF. V is TRBV5-1 and J is TRBJ2-7; D gene ambiguous. The CDR3 extends over 14 amino acids. Looked up from germline, CDR1 is SGHRS and CDR2 is YFSETQ. Trimming took off 2 bases at V and 0 bases at J, with 9 bases between the two ends.

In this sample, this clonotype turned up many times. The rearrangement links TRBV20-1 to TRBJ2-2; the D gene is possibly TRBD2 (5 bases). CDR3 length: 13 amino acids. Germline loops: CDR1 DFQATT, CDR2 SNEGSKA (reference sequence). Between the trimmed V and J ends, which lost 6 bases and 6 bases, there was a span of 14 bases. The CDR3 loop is CSAGRGRAGELFF. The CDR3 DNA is TGCAGTGCGGGCCGGGGAAGGGCCGGGGAGCTGTTTTTT.

The CDR3 here is CASSLVSLAGGLYYNEQFF. The CDR3, as DNA: TGTGCCAGCAGCTTAGTTTCCCTAGCGGGGGGGCTGTACTACAATGAGCAGTTCTTC. The chain links TRBV7-6 to TRBJ2-1; the match to TRBD2 covers 12 bases. The CDR3 sequence is 19 residues long. After removal of 1 base from V and 3 bases from J, the junction contained 10 bases not matched to a gene. Germline V lookup: CDR1 SGHVS, CDR2 FNYEAQ.

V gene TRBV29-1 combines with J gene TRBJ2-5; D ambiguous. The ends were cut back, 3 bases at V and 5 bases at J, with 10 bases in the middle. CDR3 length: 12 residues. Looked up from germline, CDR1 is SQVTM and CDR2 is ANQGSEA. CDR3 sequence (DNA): TGCAGCGTTGATGAGACGACGGAGACCCAGTACTTC. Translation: CSVDETTETQYF.

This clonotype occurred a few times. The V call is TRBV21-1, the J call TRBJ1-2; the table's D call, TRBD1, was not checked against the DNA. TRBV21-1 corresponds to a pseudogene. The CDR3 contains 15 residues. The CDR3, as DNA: TGTGCCAGCAGCAAAGCAGCGCAGGGGTGCTATGGCTACACCTTC. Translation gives CASSKAAQGCYGYTF.

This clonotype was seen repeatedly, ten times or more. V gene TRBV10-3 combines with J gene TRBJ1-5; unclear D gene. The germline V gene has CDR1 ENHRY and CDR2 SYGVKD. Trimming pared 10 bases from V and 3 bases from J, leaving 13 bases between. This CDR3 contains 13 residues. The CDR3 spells CATGGESNQPQHF. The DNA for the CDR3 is TGTGCCACCGGCGGGGAGTCCAATCAGCCCCAGCATTTT.

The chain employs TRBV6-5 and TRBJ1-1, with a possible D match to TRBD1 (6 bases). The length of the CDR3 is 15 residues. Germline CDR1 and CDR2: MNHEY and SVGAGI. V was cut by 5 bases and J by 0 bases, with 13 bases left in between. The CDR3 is CASSKGGHMNTEAFF. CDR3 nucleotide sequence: TGTGCCAGCAGTAAGGGGGGGCATATGAACACTGAAGCTTTCTTT.

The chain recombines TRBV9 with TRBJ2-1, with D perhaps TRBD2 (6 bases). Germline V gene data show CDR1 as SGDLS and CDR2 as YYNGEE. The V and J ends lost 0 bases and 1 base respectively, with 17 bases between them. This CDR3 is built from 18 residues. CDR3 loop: CASSVASRGWRSYNEQFF. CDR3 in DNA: TGTGCCAGCAGCGTAGCTTCCCGGGGGTGGAGGTCCTACAATGAGCAGTTCTTC. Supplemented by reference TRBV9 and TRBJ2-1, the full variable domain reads DSGVTQTPKHLITATGQRVTLRCSPRSGDLSVYWYQQSLDQGLQFLIQYYNGEERAKGNILERFSAQQFPDLHSELNLSSLELGDSALYFCASSVASRGWRSYNEQFFGPGTRLTVL.

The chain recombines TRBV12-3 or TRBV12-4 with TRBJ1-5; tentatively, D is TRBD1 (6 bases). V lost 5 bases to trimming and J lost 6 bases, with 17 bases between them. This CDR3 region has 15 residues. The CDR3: CASSAQGSGVQPQHF. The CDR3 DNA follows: TGTGCCAGCAGTGCACAGGGCTCAGGTGTTCAGCCCCAGCATTTT.

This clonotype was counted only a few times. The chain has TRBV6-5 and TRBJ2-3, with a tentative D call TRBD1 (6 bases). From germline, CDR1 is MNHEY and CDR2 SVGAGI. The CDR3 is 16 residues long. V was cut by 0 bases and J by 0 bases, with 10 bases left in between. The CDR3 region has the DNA TGTGCCAGCAGTTACTCGGTGGGGGCCAGCACAGATACGCAGTATTTT. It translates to CASSYSVGASTDTQYF.

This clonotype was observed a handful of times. The CDR3 DNA reads TGCGCCAGCAGCTTGATCGCGGGGGGCCCTTTCACAGATACGCAGTATTTT. It codes for CASSLIAGGPFTDTQYF. The chain uses TRBV5-1 and TRBJ2-3; 8 nucleotides match TRBD2. Per the germline V gene, CDR1 is SGHRS and CDR2 is YFSETQ. The CDR3 loop spans 17 amino acids. V was pared by 1 base and J by 2 bases, with 9 bases of the junction left unmatched.

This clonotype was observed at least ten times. The CDR3, as DNA: TGTGCCAGCAGTTACGGCGGTAGCCGGAGCTCCTACGAGCAGTACGTC. This translates into CASSYGGSRSSYEQYV. The chain is built from TRBV6-2 or TRBV6-3 and TRBJ2-7; D gene uncertain. This CDR3 is built from 16 residues. The V end was cut by 2 bases, the J end by 0 bases, with 14 bases between. Per the germline V gene, CDR1 is MNHEY and CDR2 is SVGEGT.

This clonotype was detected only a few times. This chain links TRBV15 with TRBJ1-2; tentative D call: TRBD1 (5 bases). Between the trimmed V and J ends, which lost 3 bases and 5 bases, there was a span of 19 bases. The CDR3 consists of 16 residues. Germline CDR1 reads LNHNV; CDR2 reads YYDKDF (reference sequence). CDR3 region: CATSSPTQGLGYGYTF. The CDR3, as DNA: TGTGCCACCAGCAGCCCGACCCAGGGATTAGGATATGGCTACACCTTC.

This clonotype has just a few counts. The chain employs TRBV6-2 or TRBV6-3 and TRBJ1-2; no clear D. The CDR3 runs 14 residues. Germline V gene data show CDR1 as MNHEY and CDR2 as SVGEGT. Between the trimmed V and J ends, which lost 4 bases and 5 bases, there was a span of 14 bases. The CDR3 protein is CASSFRLPDYGYTF. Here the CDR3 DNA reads TGTGCCAGCAGTTTCCGCCTTCCCGATTATGGCTACACCTTC.

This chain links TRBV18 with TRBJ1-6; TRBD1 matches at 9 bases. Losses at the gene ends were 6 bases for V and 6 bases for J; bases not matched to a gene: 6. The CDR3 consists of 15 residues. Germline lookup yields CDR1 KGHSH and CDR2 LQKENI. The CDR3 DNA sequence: TGTGCCAGCTCGGCCGGGACAGGGATTAATTCACCCCTCCACTTT. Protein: CASSAGTGINSPLHF.

The CDR3, as DNA: TGTGCCAGCAGCGCTACGGGACTAGCGGGGGCGAACACCGGGGAGCTGTTTTTT. Translated, it gives CASSATGLAGANTGELFF. V is TRBV7-8 and J is TRBJ2-2; 14 bases are shared with TRBD2. Trimming took 5 bases from V and 0 from J; bases not matched to a gene: 5. Germline lookup yields CDR1 SGHVS and CDR2 FQNEAQ. This CDR3 region has 18 residues.

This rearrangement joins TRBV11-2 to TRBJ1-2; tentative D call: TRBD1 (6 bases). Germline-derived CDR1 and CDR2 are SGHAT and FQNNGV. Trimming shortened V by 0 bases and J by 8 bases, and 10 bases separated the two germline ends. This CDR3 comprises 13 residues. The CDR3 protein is CASSLDRGAGYTF. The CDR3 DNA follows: TGTGCCAGCAGCTTAGATCGGGGGGCGGGCTACACCTTC.

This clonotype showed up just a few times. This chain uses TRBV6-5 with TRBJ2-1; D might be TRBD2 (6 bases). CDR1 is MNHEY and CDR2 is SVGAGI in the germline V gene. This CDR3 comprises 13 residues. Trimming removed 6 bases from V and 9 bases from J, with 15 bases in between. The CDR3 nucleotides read TGTGCCAGCAGCCTAATAACCGGGGGTGAGCAGTTCTTC. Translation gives CASSLITGGEQFF.

The CDR3: CASSRGHVYEQYF. The CDR3 DNA sequence: TGTGCCAGCAGCAGAGGACACGTCTACGAGCAGTACTTC. This sequence joins TRBV11-3 and TRBJ2-7, with D tentatively TRBD1 (5 bases). Germline lookup yields CDR1 SGHNT and CDR2 YENEEA. With 5 bases removed from V and 3 bases from J, the gap between germline ends came to 11 bases. This CDR3 spans 13 amino acids.

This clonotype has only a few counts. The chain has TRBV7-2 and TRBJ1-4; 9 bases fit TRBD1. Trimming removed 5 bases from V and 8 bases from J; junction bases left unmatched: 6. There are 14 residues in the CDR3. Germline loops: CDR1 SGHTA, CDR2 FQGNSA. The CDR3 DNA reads TGTGCCAGCAGCCCGGGGACAGGGCCGGAAAAACTGTTTTTT. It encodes CASSPGTGPEKLFF. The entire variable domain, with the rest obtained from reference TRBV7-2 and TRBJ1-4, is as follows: GAGVSQSPSNKVTEKGKDVELRCDPISGHTALYWYRQSLGQGLEFLIYFQGNSAPDKSGLPSDRFSAERTGGSVSTLTIQRTQQEDSAVYLCASSPGTGPEKLFFGSGTQLSVL.

The CDR3: CASSRRYNEQFF. The CDR3 nucleotides are TGTGCCAGCAGCCGACGGTACAATGAGCAGTTCTTC. This chain links TRBV5-5 with TRBJ2-1; D unclear. In germline, CDR1 is SGHKS, CDR2 YYEKEE (reference sequence). The CDR3 consists of 12 residues. Trimming pared 4 bases from V and 4 bases from J, leaving 6 bases between.

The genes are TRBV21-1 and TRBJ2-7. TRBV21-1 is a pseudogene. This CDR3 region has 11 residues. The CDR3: CASSKEYEQYV. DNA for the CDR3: TGTGCCAGCAGCAAGGAATACGAGCAGTACGTC.

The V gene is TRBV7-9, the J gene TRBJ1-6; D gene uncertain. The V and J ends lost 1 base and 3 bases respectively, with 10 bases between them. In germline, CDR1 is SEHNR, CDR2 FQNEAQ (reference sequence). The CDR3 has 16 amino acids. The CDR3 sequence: CASSLDRPDYNSPLHF. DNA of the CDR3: TGTGCCAGCAGCTTAGATCGGCCAGACTATAATTCACCCCTCCACTTT.

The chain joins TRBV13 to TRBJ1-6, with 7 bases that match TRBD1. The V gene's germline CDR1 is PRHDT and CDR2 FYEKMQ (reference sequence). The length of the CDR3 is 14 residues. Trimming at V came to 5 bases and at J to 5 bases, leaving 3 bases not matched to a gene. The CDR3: CASSPGTDNSPLHF. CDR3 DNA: TGTGCCAGCAGCCCTGGGACAGATAATTCACCCCTCCACTTT.

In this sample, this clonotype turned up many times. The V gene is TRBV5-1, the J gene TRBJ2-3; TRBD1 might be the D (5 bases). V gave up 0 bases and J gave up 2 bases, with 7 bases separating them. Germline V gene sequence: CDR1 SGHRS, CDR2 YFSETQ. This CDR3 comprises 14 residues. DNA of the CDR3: TGCGCCAGCAGCTTGGACAGGACCACAGATACGCAGTATTTT. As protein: CASSLDRTTDTQYF.

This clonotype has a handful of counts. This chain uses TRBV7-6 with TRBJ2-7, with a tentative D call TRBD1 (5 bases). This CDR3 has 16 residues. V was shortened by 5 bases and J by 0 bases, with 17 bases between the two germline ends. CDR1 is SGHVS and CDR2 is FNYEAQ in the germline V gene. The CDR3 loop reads CASSQMQGRISYEQYF. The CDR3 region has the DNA TGTGCCAGCAGCCAGATGCAGGGTCGGATCTCCTACGAGCAGTACTTC.

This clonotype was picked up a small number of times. The CDR3 reads CSARSTGETQYF. The CDR3 coding sequence is TGCAGTGCTAGATCGACAGGAGAGACCCAGTACTTC. The V and J genes are TRBV20-1 and TRBJ2-5; TRBD1 might be the D (6 bases). V lost 2 bases and J lost 4, with 8 bases in between. The CDR3 is 12 amino acids. CDR1 and CDR2 from the germline V gene are DFQATT and SNEGSKA (reference sequence).

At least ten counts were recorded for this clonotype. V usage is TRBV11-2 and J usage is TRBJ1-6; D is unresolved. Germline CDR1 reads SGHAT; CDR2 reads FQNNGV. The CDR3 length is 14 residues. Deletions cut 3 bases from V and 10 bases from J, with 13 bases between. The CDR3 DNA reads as TGTGCCAGCAGCTTGAGGTCCGGGGTCTCACCCCTCCACTTT. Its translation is CASSLRSGVSPLHF.

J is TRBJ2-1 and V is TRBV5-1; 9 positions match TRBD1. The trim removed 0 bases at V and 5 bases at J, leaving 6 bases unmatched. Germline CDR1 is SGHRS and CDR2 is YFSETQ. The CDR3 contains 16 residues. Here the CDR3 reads CASSLAPGQGNNEQFF. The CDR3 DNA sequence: TGCGCCAGCAGCTTGGCCCCGGGACAGGGAAACAATGAGCAGTTCTTC.

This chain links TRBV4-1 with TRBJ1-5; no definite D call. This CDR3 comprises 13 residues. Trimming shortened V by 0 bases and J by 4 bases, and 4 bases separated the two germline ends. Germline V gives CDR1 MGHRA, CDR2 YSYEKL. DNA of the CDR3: TGCGCCAGCAGCCAAGACCCTAATCAGCCCCAGCATTTT. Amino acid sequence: CASSQDPNQPQHF.